A single sample gave rise to the 16 T cell receptor beta chains below, sequenced in a study of blood T cell repertoires in COVID-19. Profiling relied on immunoSEQ multiplex PCR, and the TCRdb table lists in-frame clones only, not all of them. The sample includes 300,000 to 350,000 clones, roughly 87% of them seen just once. The specimen sequenced was peripheral blood. Every receptor here comes from a man aged 30-40 years with COVID-19, enrolled during active disease.

The chain links TRBV4-3 to TRBJ1-1; no reliable D call. Per the germline V gene, CDR1 is LGHNA and CDR2 is YSLEER. The CDR3 has 13 residues. Trimming left V 3 bases short and J 7 bases short, with 12 bases between. The CDR3 sequence is CASSQSPGSEAFF. The DNA of the CDR3 is TGCGCCAGCAGCCAGTCCCCGGGGAGTGAAGCTTTCTTT.

The DNA for the CDR3 is TGTGCCAGCAGTCCCCGGGGGTCTAGCAATCAGCCCCAGCATTTT. Its protein is CASSPRGSSNQPQHF. The gene calls are TRBV28 and TRBJ1-5; D is possibly TRBD1 (5 bases). Between the trimmed V and J ends, which lost 5 bases and 0 bases, there was a span of 11 bases. The CDR3 length is 15 residues. In germline, CDR1 is MDHEN, CDR2 SYDVKM.

The rearrangement links TRBV5-1 to TRBJ1-5; 10 bases are a match to TRBD1. The germline V gene has CDR1 SGHRS and CDR2 YFSETQ. The CDR3 length is 15 residues. With V trimmed by 4 bases and J by 2 bases, 3 bases remained unmatched. The CDR3 DNA sequence: TGCGCCAGCAGCCCGACAGGGGGCGGCAATCAGCCCCAGCATTTT. Its protein is CASSPTGGGNQPQHF. Full variable domain (missing parts from reference TRBV5-1 and TRBJ1-5): KAGVTQTPRYLIKTRGQQVTLSCSPISGHRSVSWYQQTPGQGLQFLFEYFSETQRNKGNFPGRFSGRQFSNSRSEMNVSTLELGDSALYLCASSPTGGGNQPQHFGDGTRLSIL.

This chain joins TRBV3-1 (or the pseudogene TRBV3-2) and TRBJ2-7; D not resolved. This CDR3 spans 11 amino acids. Trimming took off 3 bases at V and 7 bases at J, with 7 bases between the two ends. Germline CDR1 LGHDT, CDR2 YNNKEL (reference sequence). CDR3 loop: CASSQAREQYF. CDR3 DNA: TGTGCCAGCAGCCAGGCCCGAGAGCAGTACTTC.

The chain recombines TRBV6-4 with TRBJ2-3, with no clear D. Germline-derived CDR1 and CDR2 are MRHNA and SNTAGT. The CDR3 has 13 residues. V shed 0 bases and J shed 9 bases, with 10 bases lying between them. The CDR3 sequence: CASSDSGGLTQYF. The CDR3 DNA reads TGTGCCAGCAGTGACTCTGGCGGTTTGACGCAGTATTTT.

The V gene is TRBV7-9, the J gene TRBJ2-7, with D perhaps TRBD1 (5 bases). V was pared by 1 base and J by 0 bases, with 7 bases between. Germline loops: CDR1 SEHNR, CDR2 FQNEAQ (reference sequence). The CDR3 has 14 residues. The CDR3 nucleotides are TGTGCCAGCAGCTTAGAGGGGCTCTCCTACGAGCAGTACTTC. This codes for CASSLEGLSYEQYF. Full variable domain (outside the CDR3, taken from reference TRBV7-9 and TRBJ2-7): DTGVSQNPRHKITKRGQNVTFRCDPISEHNRLYWYRQTLGQGPEFLTYFQNEAQLEKSRLLSDRFSAERPKGSFSTLEIQRTEQGDSAMYLCASSLEGLSYEQYFGPGTRLTVT.

The chain links TRBV7-2 to TRBJ2-2; the match to TRBD1 covers 11 bases. Trimming cost V 1 base and J 6 bases; bases outside gene matches: 4. Looked up from germline, CDR1 is SGHTA and CDR2 is FQGNSA. The CDR3 is 16 amino acids. DNA of the CDR3: TGTGCCAGCAGCTTAGTAGGACAGGGGGCGGCCGGGGAGCTGTTTTTT. This translates into CASSLVGQGAAGELFF.

The J gene is TRBJ2-3, the V gene TRBV11-2; 7 bases agree with TRBD2. This CDR3 contains 12 residues. J gave up 4 bases and V 6 bases, and 1 base lay outside the gene matches. Germline CDR1 and CDR2: SGHAT and FQNNGV. DNA for the CDR3: TGTGCCAGCAGGGGACTATCAGATACGCAGTATTTT. It is translated as CASRGLSDTQYF.

This chain joins TRBV20-1 and TRBJ1-1, with no clear D. Germline assignment: CDR1 DFQATT and CDR2 SNEGSKA (reference sequence). There are 10 residues in the CDR3. V was pared by 5 bases and J by 4 bases, with 5 bases between. CDR3 region: CSAPITEAFF. CDR3 nucleotide sequence: TGCAGTGCTCCAATCACTGAAGCTTTCTTT.

This clone was counted a few times. The chain combines TRBV4-1 with TRBJ1-1; no firm D call. The CDR3 has 15 amino acids. Per germline, CDR1 MGHRA and CDR2 YSYEKL. V was pared by 0 bases and J by 1 base, with 9 bases between. The CDR3 here is CASSQERAKNTEAFF. The CDR3 coding sequence is TGCGCCAGCAGCCAAGAGAGGGCCAAGAACACTGAAGCTTTCTTT.

The chain is built from TRBV4-1 and TRBJ2-3; TRBD2 aligns across 8 bases. The CDR3 extends over 15 amino acids. The germline V gene encodes CDR1 MGHRA and CDR2 YSYEKL. V gave up 0 bases and J gave up 1 base; unmatched junction bases: 0. The CDR3 is CASSQELAGTDTQYF. Here the CDR3 DNA reads TGCGCCAGCAGCCAAGAACTAGCGGGCACAGATACGCAGTATTTT.

As regards this clone: Other DNA sequences within the sample encode an identical CDR3. This chain joins TRBV5-1 and TRBJ1-1; D gene uncertain. CDR3 size: 14 residues. Germline lookup yields CDR1 SGHRS and CDR2 YFSETQ. Trimming took 1 base from V and 1 from J, leaving 8 bases between them. CDR3 sequence: CASSLSGSNTEAFF. CDR3 DNA sequence: TGCGCCAGCAGCTTGTCGGGTTCGAACACTGAAGCTTTCTTT.

The J gene is TRBJ1-2, the V gene TRBV9; a possible D gene is TRBD1 (6 bases). V lost 0 bases and J 4 bases, leaving 13 bases between the germline ends. The CDR3 has 15 residues. Germline V CDR1 and CDR2: SGDLS, YYNGEE. The CDR3 sequence is CASSVDSGVAYGYTF. The CDR3 DNA is TGTGCCAGCAGCGTAGATTCAGGGGTAGCCTATGGCTACACCTTC.

The rearrangement joins TRBV24-1 to TRBJ2-7; a possible D gene is TRBD1 (6 bases). The CDR3 totals 15 residues. V gave up 3 bases and J gave up 3 bases, with 14 bases separating them. The V gene's germline CDR1 is KGHDR and CDR2 SFDVKD. CDR3 nucleotide sequence: TGTGCCACCAGTGATCCCAGGGGCTTCGTCTACGAGCAGTACTTC. Translated, it gives CATSDPRGFVYEQYF.

The rearrangement uses TRBV6-5 and TRBJ1-4; D unclear. Germline V CDR1 and CDR2: MNHEY, SVGAGI. V was shortened by 6 bases and J by 5 bases, with 10 bases between the two germline ends. This CDR3 region has 13 residues. The CDR3 sequence: CASRSSLNEKLFF. The CDR3 nucleotides are TGTGCCAGCAGGTCTAGCCTAAATGAAAAACTGTTTTTT.

The chain uses TRBV28 and TRBJ1-4; no firm D call. CDR1 is MDHEN and CDR2 is SYDVKM in the germline V gene. The CDR3 is 12 residues long. Trimming cost V 8 bases and J 3 bases, with 7 bases left between them. The CDR3 DNA reads TGTGCCAGCTCTGTCGCTAATGAAAAACTGTTTTTT. Translation: CASSVANEKLFF.